Listed below are T cell receptor beta chains from one sample, sequenced in a study of regulatory T cells in long-lasting Graves disease. TCRdb re-called the multiplex PCR reads through MiXCR, storing one row per CDR3 protein. This table has about 540,000 distinct CDR3 sequences, roughly 14% appearing once. These same records also appear under a second study, on T cells in Graves' hyperthyroidism and ophthalmopathy.

Sequencing used peripheral blood mononuclear cells (PBMCs), obtained at new diagnosis, from a patient treated with antithyroid drugs. Receptors originate from a man aged 25 to 45 with Graves disease. Each CDR3 is given with its conserved first and last residue. The D gene is left open where the match is weak. Rows give clone size only sometimes, using once, few, many, or a class for an expanded clone.

J gene: TRBJ2-2; clone size: few; V gene: TRBV5-1; D gene: NA; CDR3 length: 16; CDR3 DNA: TGCGCCAGCAGCTTTTTGGACAGAGGTTCCACCGGGGAGCTGTTTTTT; CDR3 protein: CASSFLDRGSTGELFF
J gene: TRBJ1-5; clone size: NA; V gene: TRBV30; D gene: NA; CDR3 length: 14; CDR3 DNA: TGTGCCTGGAGTGTACGGGGCAGACCTCAGCCCCAGCATTTT; CDR3 protein: CAWSVRGRPQPQHF
J gene: TRBJ1-2; clone size: many; V gene: TRBV3-1; D gene: NA; CDR3 length: 14; CDR3 DNA: TGTGCCAGCAGCCAAGAAGTAACAGATTATGGCTACACCTTC; CDR3 protein: CASSQEVTDYGYTF
J gene: TRBJ2-5; clone size: NA; V gene: TRBV11-1; D gene: TRBD2; CDR3 length: 17; CDR3 DNA: TGTGCCAGCAGCTTAACCCCAGGACTAGCGGAAGGGGAGACCCAGTACTTC; CDR3 protein: CASSLTPGLAEGETQYF
J gene: TRBJ2-5; clone size: many; V gene: TRBV28; D gene: TRBD2; CDR3 length: 14; CDR3 DNA: TGTGCCAGCAGCGAGCGGGACTTCGAAGAGACCCAGTACTTC; CDR3 protein: CASSERDFEETQYF
J gene: TRBJ1-5; clone size: many; V gene: TRBV11-2; D gene: NA; CDR3 length: 15; CDR3 DNA: TGTGCCAGCAGCCGGGGGACTCTTAGCAATCAGCCCCAGCATTTT; CDR3 protein: CASSRGTLSNQPQHF
J gene: TRBJ1-5; clone size: many; V gene: TRBV12-3/TRBV12-4; D gene: NA; CDR3 length: 12; CDR3 DNA: TGTGCCAGCAGCCGGTCGAGTCAGCCCCAGCATTTT; CDR3 protein: CASSRSSQPQHF
J gene: TRBJ1-2; clone size: NA; V gene: TRBV7-2; D gene: NA; CDR3 length: 14; CDR3 DNA: TGTGCCAGCAACACCGATCGGGGGTGGGGAGGCTACACCTTC; CDR3 protein: CASNTDRGWGGYTF
J gene: TRBJ1-2; clone size: many; V gene: TRBV27; D gene: NA; CDR3 length: 13; CDR3 DNA: TGTGCCAGCACCTCAGCGGGGGGCTACGGCTACACCTTC; CDR3 protein: CASTSAGGYGYTF
J gene: TRBJ1-5; clone size: few; V gene: TRBV6-1; D gene: TRBD1; CDR3 length: 19; CDR3 DNA: TGTGCCAGCAGTCCCGCGTGGACAGGGGGACCTGGCAGCAATCAGCCCCAGCATTTT; CDR3 protein: CASSPAWTGGPGSNQPQHF
J gene: TRBJ2-2; clone size: NA; V gene: TRBV4-1; D gene: NA; CDR3 length: 13; CDR3 DNA: TGCGCCAGCAGCCAAGAACTCCTCGGGGAGCTGTTTTTT; CDR3 protein: CASSQELLGELFF
J gene: TRBJ2-7; clone size: few; V gene: TRBV9; D gene: TRBD2; CDR3 length: 16; CDR3 DNA: TGTGCCAGCAGCGTAGGGTGGAGCGGGAGGGTCCACGAGCAGTACTTC; CDR3 protein: CASSVGWSGRVHEQYF
J gene: TRBJ2-1; clone size: many; V gene: TRBV7-8; D gene: TRBD2; CDR3 length: 16; CDR3 DNA: TGTGCCAGCAGCCCCCGTGCTAGCGGGAGTTACAATGAGCAGTTCTTC; CDR3 protein: CASSPRASGSYNEQFF
J gene: TRBJ2-2; clone size: many; V gene: TRBV6-1; D gene: NA; CDR3 length: 13; CDR3 DNA: TGTGCCAGCAGTGTTCTAGAGGCCGGGGAGCTGTTTTTT; CDR3 protein: CASSVLEAGELFF
J gene: TRBJ2-3; clone size: few; V gene: TRBV28; D gene: NA; CDR3 length: 16; CDR3 DNA: TGTGCCAGCAGTTTACGTCGGCAGGGGGGTACAGATACGCAGTATTTT; CDR3 protein: CASSLRRQGGTDTQYF
J gene: TRBJ2-7; clone size: many; V gene: TRBV6-2/TRBV6-3; D gene: TRBD1; CDR3 length: 16; CDR3 DNA: TGTGCCAGCAGTTACTCACCGACAGGGCTAAACCACGAGCAGTACTTC; CDR3 protein: CASSYSPTGLNHEQYF
J gene: TRBJ1-2; clone size: few; V gene: TRBV20-1; D gene: TRBD1; CDR3 length: 21; CDR3 DNA: TGCAGTGCTAGAGTCGCAAAGGTCGTGGACAGGGAAATTCGTGCTAACTATGGCTACACCTTC; CDR3 protein: CSARVAKVVDREIRANYGYTF
J gene: TRBJ2-1; clone size: many; V gene: TRBV12-3/TRBV12-4; D gene: TRBD1; CDR3 length: 15; CDR3 DNA: TGTGCCAGCAGTGCGACCGGGACAGGGGGATATGAGCAGTTCTTC; CDR3 protein: CASSATGTGGYEQFF
J gene: TRBJ2-5; clone size: many; V gene: TRBV11-2; D gene: NA; CDR3 length: 16; CDR3 DNA: TGTGCCAGCAGCTTCCGTCGGGTAGCGAGGCAAGAGACCCAGTACTTC; CDR3 protein: CASSFRRVARQETQYF
J gene: TRBJ1-5; clone size: many; V gene: TRBV12-3/TRBV12-4; D gene: TRBD1; CDR3 length: 15; CDR3 DNA: TGTGCCAGCAGTTTGGGACAGGGGGCAAATCGGCCCCAGCATTTT; CDR3 protein: CASSLGQGANRPQHF
J gene: TRBJ2-1; clone size: many; V gene: TRBV7-3; D gene: TRBD2; CDR3 length: 16; CDR3 DNA: TGTGCCAGCAGCTTAACGTTGGCGGGAGGATCTGGTGAGCAGTTCTTC; CDR3 protein: CASSLTLAGGSGEQFF
J gene: TRBJ2-2; clone size: few; V gene: TRBV6-1; D gene: TRBD2; CDR3 length: 16; CDR3 DNA: TGTGCCAGCAGGGATCCCGGGACTAGCGGAACCGGGGAGCTGTTTTTT; CDR3 protein: CASRDPGTSGTGELFF
J gene: TRBJ2-1; clone size: many; V gene: TRBV28; D gene: TRBD2; CDR3 length: 15; CDR3 DNA: TGTGCCAGCAGTCCAAAGACTAGCGGGAGGACTGAGCAGTTCTTC; CDR3 protein: CASSPKTSGRTEQFF
J gene: TRBJ2-3; clone size: many; V gene: TRBV12-5; D gene: NA; CDR3 length: 13; CDR3 DNA: TGTGCTAGTGGTTTCGGTAGCGAGGATACGCAGTATTTT; CDR3 protein: CASGFGSEDTQYF
J gene: TRBJ2-7; clone size: NA; V gene: TRBV3-1; D gene: NA; CDR3 length: 14; CDR3 DNA: TGTGCCAGCAGCCCACCCAGGCCACAGTCCGAGCAGTACTTC; CDR3 protein: CASSPPRPQSEQYF
J gene: TRBJ1-5; clone size: many; V gene: TRBV12-3/TRBV12-4; D gene: TRBD1; CDR3 length: 14; CDR3 DNA: TGTGCCAGCAGTTCCACAGGGGGAGAACCATCCCAGCATTTT; CDR3 protein: CASSSTGGEPSQHF
J gene: TRBJ2-7; clone size: many; V gene: TRBV7-9; D gene: NA; CDR3 length: 12; CDR3 DNA: TGTGCCACCCTCAGGCACCCCGGGGAGCAGTACTTC; CDR3 protein: CATLRHPGEQYF
J gene: TRBJ2-5; clone size: many; V gene: TRBV12-3/TRBV12-4; D gene: TRBD1; CDR3 length: 15; CDR3 DNA: TGTGCCAGCAGCCCCCTCCGACAGGGTTCCAAGACCCAGTACTTC; CDR3 protein: CASSPLRQGSKTQYF
J gene: TRBJ2-2; clone size: many; V gene: TRBV11-2; D gene: TRBD2; CDR3 length: 15; CDR3 DNA: TGTGCCAGCAGTAAAACTAGCGGGGTCACCGGGGAGCTGTTTTTT; CDR3 protein: CASSKTSGVTGELFF
J gene: TRBJ2-3; clone size: many; V gene: TRBV29-1; D gene: NA; CDR3 length: 15; CDR3 DNA: TGCAGCGTTGAAGGGAGCGACTCTAGCACAGATACGCAGTATTTT; CDR3 protein: CSVEGSDSSTDTQYF
J gene: TRBJ1-2; clone size: few; V gene: TRBV12-3/TRBV12-4; D gene: TRBD1; CDR3 length: 15; CDR3 DNA: TGTGCCAGCAGTTGGGGGACAGGGGCCAACTATGGCTACACCTTC; CDR3 protein: CASSWGTGANYGYTF
J gene: TRBJ2-1; clone size: many; V gene: TRBV6-5; D gene: NA; CDR3 length: 13; CDR3 DNA: TGTGCCAGCAGTTACAGCAGGGCCAATGAGCAGTTCTTC; CDR3 protein: CASSYSRANEQFF
J gene: TRBJ2-3; clone size: NA; V gene: TRBV5-1; D gene: NA; CDR3 length: 12; CDR3 DNA: TGCGTCAGCAAACTAGACACAGATACGCAGTATTTT; CDR3 protein: CVSKLDTDTQYF
J gene: TRBJ1-2; clone size: many; V gene: TRBV11-2; D gene: NA; CDR3 length: 15; CDR3 DNA: TGTGCCAGCAGCCCCACCCGGGTATCGGGTTATGGCTACACCTTC; CDR3 protein: CASSPTRVSGYGYTF
J gene: TRBJ1-1; clone size: NA; V gene: TRBV19; D gene: NA; CDR3 length: 12; CDR3 DNA: TGTGCCAGTACTGGGACGAACACTGAAGCTTTCTTT; CDR3 protein: CASTGTNTEAFF
J gene: TRBJ2-7; clone size: many; V gene: TRBV12-3/TRBV12-4; D gene: TRBD2; CDR3 length: 16; CDR3 DNA: TGTGCCAGCAGTTTTTCCAGCGGGAGGGCCTTGGACGAGCAGTACTTC; CDR3 protein: CASSFSSGRALDEQYF
J gene: TRBJ2-7; clone size: many; V gene: TRBV29-1; D gene: TRBD1; CDR3 length: 14; CDR3 DNA: TGCAGCGTTGAAAGAGGGGACAGTCCATACGAGCAGTACTTC; CDR3 protein: CSVERGDSPYEQYF
J gene: TRBJ2-2; clone size: many; V gene: TRBV20-1; D gene: NA; CDR3 length: 15; CDR3 DNA: TGCAGTGCTAGACGTCCCGGGACACAAGGGGGGGAGCTGTTTTTT; CDR3 protein: CSARRPGTQGGELFF
J gene: TRBJ2-7; clone size: many; V gene: TRBV12-3/TRBV12-4; D gene: TRBD1; CDR3 length: 12; CDR3 DNA: TGTGCCAGCAGCCCCGACAGGGACGAGCAGTACTTC; CDR3 protein: CASSPDRDEQYF
J gene: TRBJ2-1; clone size: many; V gene: TRBV7-3; D gene: NA; CDR3 length: 13; CDR3 DNA: TGTGCCAGCAGCACCAATACCTACAATGAGCAGTTCTTC; CDR3 protein: CASSTNTYNEQFF
J gene: TRBJ1-5; clone size: NA; V gene: TRBV15; D gene: NA; CDR3 length: 18; CDR3 DNA: TGTGCCACCAGCAGAGTACTCGGGATTTCCCAATCCCCACAGCCCCAGCATTTT; CDR3 protein: CATSRVLGISQSPQPQHF
J gene: TRBJ2-1; clone size: many; V gene: TRBV12-5; D gene: NA; CDR3 length: 14; CDR3 DNA: TGTGCTAGTGGTCTCTCCACAGGACAGAATGAGCAGTTCTTC; CDR3 protein: CASGLSTGQNEQFF